The 27 T cell receptor beta chains given below trace back to one sample, sequenced in a study of Ad26.COV2.S vaccination and SARS-CoV-2 variants. Assay: immunoSEQ multiplex PCR; the TCRdb copy retains only in-frame clones and omits some. The data show over 400,000 clones, 92% seen once. Sample treatment: 15 to 20 received Ad26.COV2.S at low or high dose, single or two shots; about 5 received placebo; per-sample allocation not given. Day 63 after the first injection of vaccine or placebo was the sampling time. Sequences were derived from peripheral blood, sampled in a trial of Ad26.COV2.S vaccine versus placebo. All receptors derive from a person aged 18-60 years who received the Ad26.COV2.S COVID-19 vaccine or a placebo.

This chain links TRBV4-3 with TRBJ1-3; D perhaps matches TRBD1 (5 bases). Germline V gene lookup returns CDR1 LGHNA and CDR2 YSLEER. The CDR3 contains 16 residues. With 0 bases removed from V and 0 bases from J, the gap between germline ends came to 9 bases. The CDR3 sequence: CASSQDRGNSGNTIYF. CDR3 DNA sequence: TGCGCCAGCAGCCAAGATCGGGGGAACTCTGGAAACACCATATATTTT.

The genes are TRBV7-6 and TRBJ1-5; D is ambiguous. Trimming shortened V by 4 bases and J by 4 bases, and 14 bases separated the two germline ends. The CDR3 loop spans 15 amino acids. From germline, CDR1 is SGHVS and CDR2 FNYEAQ. This chain's CDR3 is CASSSLLGRNQPQHF. CDR3 DNA sequence: TGTGCCAGCAGCTCGTTACTTGGACGGAATCAGCCCCAGCATTTT.

The rearrangement joins TRBV14 to TRBJ2-5, with 9 nucleotides matching TRBD1. The CDR3 covers 17 residues. Germline-derived CDR1 and CDR2 are SGHDN and FVKESK. V gave up 1 base and J gave up 3 bases; unmatched junction bases: 9. The DNA for the CDR3 is TGTGCCAGCAGCCAAGGAACGGACAGGGGACGGGAAGAGACCCAGTACTTC. It encodes CASSQGTDRGREETQYF.

The chain recombines TRBV11-2 with TRBJ2-5; 8 bases are a match to TRBD2. Germline V CDR1 and CDR2: SGHAT, FQNNGV. V gave up 5 bases and J gave up 0 bases; unmatched junction bases: 17. CDR3 length: 19 amino acids. The CDR3 DNA sequence: TGTGCCAGCAGCCTGAAGCGGGGGAGACCACAAACTCACCAAGAGACCCAGTACTTC. It codes for CASSLKRGRPQTHQETQYF. The variable domain in full, with the rest retrieved from reference TRBV11-2 and TRBJ2-5, is EAGVAQSPRYKIIEKRQSVAFWCNPISGHATLYWYQQILGQGPKLLIQFQNNGVVDDSQLPKDRFSAERLKGVDSTLKIQPAKLEDSAVYLCASSLKRGRPQTHQETQYFGPGTRLLVL.

The genes are TRBV4-1 and TRBJ2-1, with TRBD2 as a possible D gene (7 bases). The CDR3 runs to 13 residues. Trimming pared 3 bases from V and 6 bases from J, leaving 9 bases between. The germline gives CDR1 MGHRA, CDR2 YSYEKL. The CDR3 DNA follows: TGCGCCAGCAGCCAGGGGGGGCCCAATGAGCAGTTCTTC. Its protein is CASSQGGPNEQFF.

Turning to this clone: Other nucleotide sequences in the sample specify the same CDR3. V gene TRBV9 combines with J gene TRBJ1-5; D is unresolved. The germline CDR1 and CDR2 sequences are SGDLS and YYNGEE. The ends were cut back, 0 bases at V and 2 bases at J, with 6 bases in the middle. The CDR3 is 14 amino acids. CDR3 DNA sequence: TGTGCCAGCAGCGTAGCTGGAGGCAATCAGCCCCAGCATTTT. As protein: CASSVAGGNQPQHF.

The gene calls are TRBV5-1 and TRBJ1-1; D is undetermined. V was pared by 5 bases and J by 8 bases, with 13 bases between. Germline V CDR1 and CDR2: SGHRS, YFSETQ. There are 12 residues in the CDR3. The CDR3 sequence: CASSNPGLEAFF. In DNA form, the CDR3 reads TGCGCCAGCAGTAACCCTGGGTTGGAAGCTTTCTTT.

J is TRBJ1-1 and V is TRBV4-3, with D possibly matching TRBD1 (6 bases). This CDR3 region has 17 residues. Trimming took off 1 base at V and 1 base at J, with 16 bases between the two ends. Germline assignment: CDR1 LGHNA and CDR2 YSLEER. CDR3 region: CASSQATGFRTNTEAFF. Written as DNA, the CDR3 is TGCGCCAGCAGCCAAGCGACAGGTTTTAGGACGAACACTGAAGCTTTCTTT.

Concerning this clone itself: Other DNA variants within this sample encode the same CDR3. The chain carries TRBV4-3 and TRBJ1-2; D not certain. The CDR3 covers 15 residues. CDR1 is LGHNA and CDR2 is YSLEER in the germline V gene. V was clipped by 0 bases and J by 3 bases, with 11 bases between them. CDR3 bases: TGCGCCAGCAGCCAAGATCCAGGAGGAGACTATGGCTACACCTTC. Translated, it gives CASSQDPGGDYGYTF.

The chain combines TRBV4-1 with TRBJ2-1; 7 positions match TRBD1. Germline V gene sequence: CDR1 MGHRA, CDR2 YSYEKL. The CDR3 sequence is 15 residues long. Trimming took 3 bases from V and 5 from J; bases not matched to a gene: 7. The CDR3 DNA reads as TGCGCCAGCAGCCACATACAGGGGATGGACAATGAGCAGTTCTTC. Encoded protein: CASSHIQGMDNEQFF.

The chain is built from TRBV19 and TRBJ2-1; no clear D. The CDR3 is 15 residues long. Germline V gives CDR1 LNHDA, CDR2 SQIVND (reference sequence). Trimming left V 5 bases short and J 4 bases short, with 15 bases between. The CDR3 sequence: CASSPLASTYNEQFF. The DNA of the CDR3 is TGTGCCAGTAGTCCATTAGCCAGCACTTACAATGAGCAGTTCTTC.

The V and J genes are TRBV4-3 and TRBJ1-3; D gene uncertain. Per the germline V gene, CDR1 is LGHNA and CDR2 is YSLEER. V was shortened by 0 bases and J by 0 bases, with 15 bases between the two germline ends. CDR3 length: 18 residues. CDR3 DNA: TGCGCCAGCAGCCAAGATCTGGTTGGAGGCCGCTCTGGAAACACCATATATTTT. Amino acid sequence: CASSQDLVGGRSGNTIYF.

The V call is TRBV6-5, the J call TRBJ2-4, with a weak D call TRBD2 (5 bases). V lost 6 bases to trimming and J lost 6 bases, with 15 bases between them. Germline V gives CDR1 MNHEY, CDR2 SVGAGI. The CDR3 is 14 residues long. In DNA, the CDR3 is TGTGCCAGCAGCCGCCGGCGGGCAGGAAACATTCAGTACTTC. Amino acids: CASSRRRAGNIQYF.

The chain is built from TRBV16 and TRBJ2-1, with D possibly matching TRBD2 (6 bases). V dropped 4 bases and J dropped 2 bases, with 15 bases sitting between them. CDR1 is KGHSY, CDR2 FQNENV, per germline. The CDR3 has 16 amino acids. The CDR3 DNA is TGTGCCAGCAGCCCCTCACAGGACTACCCCTACAATGAGCAGTTCTTC. Translating it yields CASSPSQDYPYNEQFF.

The chain combines TRBV4-1 with TRBJ1-3; no definite D call. V was trimmed by 3 bases and J by 0 bases, leaving 12 bases between them. The CDR3 is 16 amino acids. Germline CDR1 and CDR2: MGHRA and YSYEKL. CDR3 DNA sequence: TGCGCCAGCAGCCAGGGCGCCGGATACTCTGGAAACACCATATATTTT. Translating it yields CASSQGAGYSGNTIYF.

The V call is TRBV10-1, the J call TRBJ1-1; 8 bases line up with TRBD1. CDR1 and CDR2 (germline): WNHNN, SYGVQD (reference sequence). The CDR3 sequence is 14 residues long. The V gene end was trimmed by 6 bases and the J gene end by 6 bases; junction bases not matched to a gene: 9. The CDR3 nucleotides read TGCGCCAGCAGCCACTCGGACAGGGTCGCTGAAGCTTTCTTT. This encodes CASSHSDRVAEAFF.

The CDR3 bases are TGTGCCAGCAGTGTTAACAGGGGAGCGGCCGGGGAGCTGTTTTTT. It translates to CASSVNRGAAGELFF. The V gene is TRBV2, the J gene TRBJ2-2; 7 positions agree with TRBD1. The CDR3 loop spans 15 amino acids. Germline lookup yields CDR1 SNHLY and CDR2 FYNNEI. V trimming: 4 bases; J trimming: 6 bases; junction bases outside the gene matches: 8.

The rearrangement links TRBV7-2 to TRBJ2-1, with TRBD2 matching 12 bases. This CDR3 is 16 amino acids long. CDR1 is SGHTA, CDR2 FQGNSA, per germline. The V segment lost 3 bases and the J segment 7 bases; nucleotides outside the gene matches: 7. CDR3 loop: CASSLGLAGGLNEQFF. CDR3 nucleotide sequence: TGTGCCAGCAGCTTGGGTCTAGCGGGGGGGCTTAATGAGCAGTTCTTC.

The chain carries TRBV19 and TRBJ1-2; tentative D call: TRBD1 (5 bases). Per the germline V gene, CDR1 is LNHDA and CDR2 is SQIVND (reference sequence). This CDR3 has 14 amino acids. V shed 7 bases and J shed 7 bases, with 19 bases lying between them. CDR3 DNA: TGTGCCAGTACCGGGGGAGGGTTCAGAGGTGGCTACACCTTC. Amino acids: CASTGGGFRGGYTF.

V gene TRBV19 combines with J gene TRBJ2-5; D unresolved. Germline V gene sequence: CDR1 LNHDA, CDR2 SQIVND (reference sequence). V gave up 3 bases and J gave up 2 bases, with 7 bases separating them. The CDR3 runs 13 residues. The CDR3 reads CASSILGQETQYF. The CDR3 DNA sequence: TGTGCCAGTAGTATCTTAGGGCAAGAGACCCAGTACTTC.

The CDR3 reads CASSQETGFRETQYF. Written as DNA, the CDR3 is TGCGCCAGCAGCCAAGAGACAGGGTTTCGGGAGACCCAGTACTTC. J is TRBJ2-5 and V is TRBV4-1; 7 bases map to TRBD1. Germline-derived CDR1 and CDR2 are MGHRA and YSYEKL. The CDR3 loop spans 15 amino acids. The J segment lost 5 bases and the V segment lost 0 bases, leaving 6 bases of the junction unmatched.

This clone showed up just once. V gene TRBV6-2 or TRBV6-3 combines with J gene TRBJ1-5; tentatively, D is TRBD1 (5 bases). Germline V gene sequence: CDR1 MNHEY, CDR2 SVGEGT. CDR3 size: 14 residues. The V and J ends lost 4 bases and 7 bases respectively, with 14 bases between them. The CDR3 nucleotides are TGTGCCAGCAGTTCCTCGGGGGTCGGCCAGCCCCAGCATTTT. This encodes CASSSSGVGQPQHF.

This chain connects TRBV5-3 to TRBJ1-4, with 7 bases lining up with TRBD1. TRBV5-3 is known as an ORF, though its function is uncertain. There are 19 residues in the CDR3. V lost 4 bases to trimming and J lost 0 bases; unmatched junction nucleotides: 15. CDR3 nucleotides: TGTGCCAGAAGCCCTCCCCTTCGACAGGGCAAGCCAACTAATGAAAAACTGTTTTTT. Its protein is CARSPPLRQGKPTNEKLFF.

V gene TRBV4-3 combines with J gene TRBJ1-4, with D possibly TRBD1 on 6 matching bases. The germline V gene encodes CDR1 LGHNA and CDR2 YSLEER. V was clipped by 2 bases and J by 0 bases, with 16 bases between them. This CDR3 region has 18 residues. The CDR3 loop reads CASSQTGFRHATNEKLFF. CDR3 nucleotides: TGCGCCAGCAGCCAAACAGGGTTTCGGCATGCAACTAATGAAAAACTGTTTTTT.

This clone was found once. V usage is TRBV3-1 (or the pseudogene TRBV3-2) and J usage is TRBJ1-4, with 11 bases aligning to TRBD1. V was clipped by 2 bases and J by 8 bases; unmatched bases: 7. This CDR3 is built from 16 residues. CDR1 LGHDT and CDR2 YNNKEL come from the germline V gene (reference sequence). The DNA of the CDR3 is TGTGCCAGCAGCCAACCGGACAGGGGGCGGGGGGAAAAACTGTTTTTT. Protein sequence: CASSQPDRGRGEKLFF.

This sequence joins TRBV7-2 and TRBJ1-6, with D possibly matching TRBD1 (5 bases). The CDR3 has 15 residues. Germline V gene sequence: CDR1 SGHTA, CDR2 FQGNSA. V was pared by 10 bases and J by 12 bases, with 25 bases between. This chain's CDR3 is CATTKRTSQWLPLHF. CDR3 DNA: TGTGCCACCACGAAGAGGACATCCCAATGGTTACCCCTCCACTTT.

The chain couples TRBV5-6 to TRBJ2-5; the D gene is possibly TRBD1 (6 bases). Per germline, CDR1 SGHDT and CDR2 YYEEEE. V was trimmed by 3 bases and J by 5 bases, leaving 14 bases between them. The CDR3 runs to 14 residues. The CDR3 region is CASSSTGGQETQYF. The DNA for the CDR3 is TGTGCCAGCAGCTCGACAGGTGGCCAGGAGACCCAGTACTTC.